What follows describes a single T cell receptor beta chain. The antigen is unknown. This record comes from a study of early T cells in non-severe SARS-CoV-2 infection. For the study at large: Sequenced bulk RNA came from whole blood that was unsorted, and chains were unpaired.

Whole-study results and caveats: Clonotype matching in VDJdb favored anti-spike CD8 responses and did not capture private and CD4 specificities.

With 5 bases removed from V and 2 bases from J, the gap between germline ends came to 16 bases. CDR3 size: 16 residues. Germline assignment: CDR1 MNHEY and CDR2 SVGAGI. The TCR library protocol attached unique molecular identifiers to the individual cDNA molecules. TCRdb itself ran the 5' RACE reads through MiXCR, one entry per CDR3 protein. The sample holds about 83,000 distinct CDR3 sequences; 10% are singletons and the top ten take 8%. Sample: whole blood, taken at baseline. This TCR was sampled from an adult who was a healthcare worker with PCR-confirmed SARS-CoV-2 infection or an uninfected control (not recorded which). The chain is built from TRBV6-5 and TRBJ2-1, with D possibly TRBD1 on 6 matching bases. As DNA, the CDR3 is TGTGCCAGCAGTCGGGACACCGGAGGCCCCTACAATGAGCAGTTCTTC. Encoded protein: CASSRDTGGPYNEQFF.